This TCR beta chain was identified in a study of early T cells in non-severe SARS-CoV-2 infection. Overall study: Bulk RNA taken from unsorted whole blood was sequenced, leaving chains unpaired.

Germline trimming cut 4 bases from V and 7 bases from J; bases unmatched to any gene: 5. Germline CDR1 and CDR2: MDHEN and SYDVKM. There are 16 residues in the CDR3. This clonotype was counted at least ten times. Attached unique molecular identifiers marked individual cDNA molecules. TCRdb redid the calling of the 5' RACE reads with MiXCR, one entry per CDR3 protein. The table lists more than 35,000 distinct CDR3 sequences, approximately 10% of them singletons, with 21% in the top ten. The sequence was collected from an adult who was a healthcare worker with PCR-confirmed SARS-CoV-2 infection or an uninfected control (not recorded which). Input material: whole blood. The rearrangement uses TRBV28 and TRBJ1-6, with 12 bases aligning to TRBD1. DNA of the CDR3: TGTGCCAGCAGTTCGGGACAGGGGGCTCGCAATTCACCCCTCCACTTT. This sequence encodes CASSSGQGARNSPLHF.